These 17 T cell receptor beta chains were all obtained from the same sample, sequenced in a study of blood T cell repertoires in COVID-19. Sequencing was performed with immunoSEQ multiplex PCR; in TCRdb, only in-frame clones are kept and a portion is missing. Among tens of thousands of clones listed, 88% were seen once. The sample consisted of peripheral blood. The source is a woman older than 75 with active or convalescent COVID-19.

The chain is built from TRBV29-1 and TRBJ2-7; TRBD1 matches 7 bases. From germline, CDR1 is SQVTM and CDR2 ANQGSEA. Trimming at V came to 7 bases and at J to 5 bases, leaving 11 bases not matched to a gene. This CDR3 is built from 13 residues. CDR3 protein: CSEGTDRTHEQYF. CDR3 DNA: TGCAGCGAAGGGACAGACCGTACCCACGAGCAGTACTTC.

This clone was found once. This sequence joins TRBV24-1 and TRBJ1-1; D remains unclear. Deletions cut 0 bases from V and 10 bases from J, with 14 bases between. The germline V gene has CDR1 KGHDR and CDR2 SFDVKD. The CDR3 has 14 amino acids. For the CDR3, the DNA is TGTGCCACCAGTGATTTGAGGCGGTCCCTCGGAGCTTTCTTT. It specifies CATSDLRRSLGAFF.

The chain uses TRBV6-1 and TRBJ2-1; 8 bases map to TRBD2. Germline V gene data show CDR1 as MNHNS and CDR2 as SASEGT. The V gene end was trimmed by 4 bases and the J gene end by 2 bases; junction bases not matched to a gene: 7. This CDR3 has 16 amino acids. CDR3 sequence reads: CASSAEPGLAYNEQFF. The DNA for the CDR3 is TGTGCCAGCAGTGCGGAGCCGGGACTAGCCTACAATGAGCAGTTCTTC.

The J gene is TRBJ1-5, the V gene TRBV12-5; 7 bases align to TRBD1. Germline V CDR1 and CDR2: LGHNT, FRNRAP. With V trimmed by 5 bases and J by 1 base, 5 bases remained unmatched. The CDR3 is 15 amino acids. The CDR3 reads CASGPTGESNQPQHF. Here the CDR3 DNA reads TGTGCTAGTGGTCCTACAGGGGAGAGCAATCAGCCCCAGCATTTT.

J is TRBJ1-1 and V is TRBV5-1; 8 positions agree with TRBD1. Germline loops: CDR1 SGHRS, CDR2 YFSETQ. The V segment lost 4 bases and the J segment 1 base; nucleotides outside the gene matches: 3. CDR3 length: 14 residues. The CDR3 DNA sequence: TGCGCCAGCAGCCCTGACAGGGGGAACACTGAAGCTTTCTTT. Translating it yields CASSPDRGNTEAFF.

This chain connects TRBV24-1 to TRBJ2-7; D not resolved. V lost 4 bases, J lost 2 bases, and 8 bases lay in between. The CDR3 covers 13 residues. Germline V gene data show CDR1 as KGHDR and CDR2 as SFDVKD. This CDR3 reads CATSDPLTYEQYF. The CDR3, as DNA: TGTGCCACCAGTGACCCCCTTACCTACGAGCAGTACTTC.

The chain joins TRBV2 to TRBJ2-3, with TRBD1 matching over 10 bases. The germline V gene encodes CDR1 SNHLY and CDR2 FYNNEI. This CDR3 contains 14 residues. V dropped 7 bases and J dropped 5; count of bases not matched to a gene: 6. For the CDR3, the DNA is TGTGCCAGCACCGGGGGACAGGGGAAAGATACGCAGTATTTT. Translation gives CASTGGQGKDTQYF.

Written as DNA, the CDR3 is TGTGCCAGCAGCCCCCCTAGCGTTGAGACCCAGTACTTC. It encodes CASSPPSVETQYF. The V gene is TRBV5-5, the J gene TRBJ2-5; D possibly corresponds to TRBD2 (6 bases). V lost 4 bases and J lost 5, with 12 bases in between. The CDR3 sequence is 13 residues long. Germline V gene sequence: CDR1 SGHKS, CDR2 YYEKEE (reference sequence).

This clone came up a few times. J is TRBJ1-2 and V is TRBV27; 11 bases are a match to TRBD1. This CDR3 spans 18 amino acids. After removal of 6 bases from V and 2 bases from J, the junction contained 14 bases not matched to a gene. Germline values: CDR1 MNHEY, CDR2 SMNVEV (reference sequence). The CDR3 sequence is CASSRLSGTGGSNYGYTF. CDR3 sequence (DNA): TGTGCCAGCAGCCGACTTTCCGGGACAGGGGGAAGCAACTATGGCTACACCTTC.

The chain uses TRBV9 and TRBJ2-5, with D perhaps TRBD1 (6 bases). CDR1 SGDLS and CDR2 YYNGEE come from the germline V gene. Trimming pared 0 bases from V and 6 bases from J, leaving 9 bases between. The CDR3 is made up of 13 amino acids. The CDR3 loop reads CASSVGGQKTQYF. CDR3 nucleotide sequence: TGTGCCAGCAGCGTAGGGGGGCAGAAGACCCAGTACTTC.

J is TRBJ1-1 and V is TRBV2, with 7 bases lining up with TRBD1. This CDR3 is 14 amino acids long. V lost 6 bases, J lost 3 bases, and 7 bases stayed unmatched. Germline assignment: CDR1 SNHLY and CDR2 FYNNEI. Written as DNA, the CDR3 is TGTGCCAGCAGGCTTCGACAGGGCGACACTGAAGCTTTCTTT. Protein: CASRLRQGDTEAFF.

The chain recombines TRBV10-3 with TRBJ1-1; TRBD1 might be the D (5 bases). The CDR3 has 15 residues. V lost 5 bases and J 1 base, leaving 14 bases between the germline ends. Germline V lookup: CDR1 ENHRY, CDR2 SYGVKD. The CDR3 region is CAISYRQQPNTEAFF. CDR3 DNA sequence: TGTGCCATCAGTTACCGACAGCAGCCGAACACTGAAGCTTTCTTT.

This clone was observed a single time. The chain carries TRBV2 and TRBJ1-5, with 8 bases identical to TRBD1. This CDR3 has 14 amino acids. The V and J ends lost 5 bases and 5 bases, in that order; junction bases with no gene match: 5. The germline V gene has CDR1 SNHLY and CDR2 FYNNEI. CDR3 bases: TGTGCCAGCAGTATAGACAGGGGTGATCAGCCCCAGCATTTT. Protein product: CASSIDRGDQPQHF.

CDR3 bases: TGCGCCAGCAGTCGTCGGACTAGCGGGAGGAGGGATGAGCAGTTCTTC. This sequence encodes CASSRRTSGRRDEQFF. The V and J genes are TRBV23-1 and TRBJ2-1; 14 bases are shared with TRBD2. Being an ORF, TRBV23-1 has a function that is uncertain. V lost 4 bases and J lost 8; bases outside the gene matches: 7. The CDR3 covers 16 residues.

J is TRBJ1-1 and V is TRBV6-1; 7 bases align to TRBD1. This CDR3 region has 13 residues. Germline V lookup: CDR1 MNHNS, CDR2 SASEGT. V dropped 0 bases and J dropped 5; count of bases not matched to a gene: 0. CDR3 coding DNA: TGTGCCAGCAGTGAAGCCAGGGGGACTGAAGCTTTCTTT. This translates into CASSEARGTEAFF.

This clone has only one observation. The rearrangement uses TRBV30 and TRBJ1-2, with TRBD1 as a possible D gene (5 bases). Trimming took 1 base from V and 4 from J, leaving 10 bases between them. Germline loops: CDR1 GTSNPN, CDR2 SVGIG (reference sequence). The CDR3 contains 13 residues. CDR3 sequence: CAWSGRTIYGYTF. The CDR3 nucleotides are TGTGCCTGGAGTGGACGGACAATCTATGGCTACACCTTC.

This chain links TRBV7-6 with TRBJ2-1; 9 positions match TRBD2. This CDR3 is built from 16 residues. Germline-derived CDR1 and CDR2 are SGHVS and FNYEAQ. The ends lost 5 bases at V and 0 bases at J; junction bases unmatched: 5. For the CDR3, the DNA is TGTGCCAGCAGCCCGCGACTAGCGGTCTCCTACAATGAGCAGTTCTTC. Encoded protein: CASSPRLAVSYNEQFF.